These 8 T cell receptor beta chains were all obtained from the same sample, sequenced in a study of CD8 T cells in Susac syndrome. Random hexamers were used to reverse transcribe an amount of roughly 0.5 to 1 ug RNA. TCRdb reprocessed the immunoSEQ multiplex PCR reads with MiXCR, giving one entry per CDR3 protein. The data contain about 130,000 distinct CDR3 sequences, 90% to 95% of them singletons. The material sequenced was CD8+ T cells from PBMCs. The receptor source for this set is a human donor with multiple sclerosis.

The gene calls are TRBV6-6 and TRBJ2-3, with D hard to call. Between the trimmed V and J ends, which lost 0 bases and 2 bases, there was a span of 3 bases. Germline-derived CDR1 and CDR2 are MNHNY and SVGAGI (reference sequence). This CDR3 is built from 13 residues. The CDR3 reads CASSYSHTDTQYF. In nucleotides, the CDR3 is TGTGCCAGCAGTTACTCTCACACAGATACGCAGTATTTT.

The gene calls are TRBV7-6 and TRBJ1-3, with no clear D. Germline CDR1 reads SGHVS; CDR2 reads FNYEAQ. The V end was cut by 1 base, the J end by 0 bases, with 7 bases between. CDR3 length equals 15 residues. The CDR3 DNA sequence: TGTGCCAGCAGCTTAGGGGTCCTCTCTGGAAACACCATATATTTT. Encoded protein: CASSLGVLSGNTIYF.

The chain joins TRBV7-8 to TRBJ2-1; 7 bases are shared with TRBD2. V shed 4 bases and J 4 bases; nucleotides not matched to a gene: 7. CDR3 size: 15 residues. Germline CDR1 SGHVS, CDR2 FQNEAQ. The chain's CDR3 is CASSSLAELYNEQFF. As DNA, the CDR3 is TGTGCCAGCAGCTCCCTAGCGGAACTATACAATGAGCAGTTCTTC.

The chain uses TRBV15 and TRBJ1-1; the D is unclear. CDR3 length: 11 residues. Germline V gene sequence: CDR1 LNHNV, CDR2 YYDKDF (reference sequence). The V end lost 8 bases, the J end lost 11 bases, and 15 bases lay between the germline ends. The CDR3 is CATQSGVDAFF. The CDR3 nucleotides read TGTGCCACCCAATCGGGTGTAGATGCTTTCTTT.

The genes are TRBV5-4 and TRBJ2-7, with 11 bases matching TRBD2. The CDR3 sequence is 15 residues long. Germline V gene sequence: CDR1 SGHNT, CDR2 YYREEE (reference sequence). J gave up 3 bases and V 4 bases, and 6 bases lay outside the gene matches. The CDR3 is CASSPGTSGLYEQYF. CDR3 coding DNA: TGTGCCAGCAGCCCGGGGACTAGCGGACTCTACGAGCAGTACTTC. Supplemented by reference TRBV5-4 and TRBJ2-7, the full variable domain reads ETGVTQSPTHLIKTRGQQVTLRCSSQSGHNTVSWYQQALGQGPQFIFQYYREEENGRGNFPPRFSGLQFPNYSSELNVNALELDDSALYLCASSPGTSGLYEQYFGPGTRLTVT.

J is TRBJ1-2 and V is TRBV11-2; 11 bases are a match to TRBD1. The germline gives CDR1 SGHAT, CDR2 FQNNGV. This CDR3 comprises 14 residues. J lost 7 bases, V lost 5 bases, and 6 bases had no gene match. This CDR3 is CASSPGQGAGGYTF. The CDR3 region has the DNA TGTGCCAGCAGCCCCGGACAGGGGGCGGGTGGCTACACCTTC.

The table lists this clonotype with a count of one. This rearrangement joins TRBV27 to TRBJ2-7; possibly TRBD1 or TRBD2 for D (5 bases each). Trimming shortened V by 5 bases and J by 3 bases, and 14 bases separated the two germline ends. Germline CDR1 and CDR2: MNHEY and SMNVEV (reference sequence). This CDR3 has 14 amino acids. Here the CDR3 DNA reads TGTGCCAGCAGTCTTGAGGGACCGGGCTACGAGCAGTACTTC. Translating it yields CASSLEGPGYEQYF.

The chain joins TRBV5-1 to TRBJ2-7; 7 bases are shared with TRBD2. Losses at the gene ends were 1 base for V and 3 bases for J; bases not matched to a gene: 7. Germline-derived CDR1 and CDR2 are SGHRS and YFSETQ. The CDR3 contains 15 residues. This CDR3 is CASSLYRGEYYEQYF. CDR3 coding DNA: TGCGCCAGCAGCTTGTATCGGGGGGAGTACTACGAGCAGTACTTC.